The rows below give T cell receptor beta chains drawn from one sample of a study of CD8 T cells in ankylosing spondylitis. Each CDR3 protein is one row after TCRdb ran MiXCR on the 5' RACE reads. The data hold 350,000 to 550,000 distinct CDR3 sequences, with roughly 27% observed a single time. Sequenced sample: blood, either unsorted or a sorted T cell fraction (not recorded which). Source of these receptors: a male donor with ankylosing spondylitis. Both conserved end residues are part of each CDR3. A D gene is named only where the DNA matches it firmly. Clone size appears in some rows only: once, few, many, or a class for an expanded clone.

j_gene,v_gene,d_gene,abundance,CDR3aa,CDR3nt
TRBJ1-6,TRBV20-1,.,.,CSARGYFPPLHF,TGCAGTGCTAGGGGGTATTTTCCACCCCTCCACTTT
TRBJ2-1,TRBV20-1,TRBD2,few,CSATSGLAGGNNEQFF,TGCAGTGCTACTTCGGGACTAGCGGGAGGCAACAATGAGCAGTTCTTC
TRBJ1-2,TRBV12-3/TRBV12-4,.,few,CASSLGYGGSYGYTF,TGTGCCAGCAGTTTAGGGTACGGAGGCTCCTATGGCTACACCTTC
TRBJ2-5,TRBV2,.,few,CASTSMGAAEETQYF,TGTGCCAGCACTTCCATGGGAGCGGCCGAAGAGACCCAGTACTTC
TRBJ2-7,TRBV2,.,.,CASSERAGKQYF,TGTGCCAGCAGTGAGCGGGCCGGGAAGCAGTACTTC
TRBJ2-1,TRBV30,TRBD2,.,CAWTRGSGSNEQFF,TGTGCCTGGACTAGGGGTAGCGGGAGCAATGAGCAGTTCTTC
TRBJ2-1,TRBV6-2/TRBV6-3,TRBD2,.,CASSYSLAGTINEQFF,TGTGCCAGCAGTTACTCTCTAGCGGGAACCATAAATGAGCAGTTCTTC
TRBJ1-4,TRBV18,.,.,CASSQNSGQWQNEKLFF,TGTGCCAGCTCACAAAACTCCGGACAGTGGCAGAATGAAAAACTGTTTTTT
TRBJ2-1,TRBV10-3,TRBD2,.,CAISSPGLAGFNEQFF,TGTGCCATCAGCTCTCCGGGACTAGCGGGATTCAATGAGCAGTTCTTC
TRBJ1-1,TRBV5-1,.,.,CASSGEQGWNTEAFF,TGCGCCAGCAGCGGAGAACAGGGCTGGAACACTGAAGCTTTCTTT
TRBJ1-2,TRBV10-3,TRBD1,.,CAISESDRVHTF,TGTGCCATCAGTGAGTCGGACAGGGTGCACACCTTC
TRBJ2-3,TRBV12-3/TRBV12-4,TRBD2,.,CASSFISGSITDTQYF,TGTGCCAGCAGTTTTATCAGCGGGAGTATCACAGATACGCAGTATTTT
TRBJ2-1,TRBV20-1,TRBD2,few,CTGLAGGNEQFF,TGCACAGGACTAGCGGGAGGTAATGAGCAGTTCTTC
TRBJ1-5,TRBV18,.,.,CASSAGQTNQPQHF,TGTGCCAGCTCAGCCGGACAGACCAATCAGCCCCAGCATTTT
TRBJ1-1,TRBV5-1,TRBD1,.,CASSWSDRRRTEAFF,TGCGCCAGCAGCTGGTCGGACAGGCGAAGGACTGAAGCTTTCTTT
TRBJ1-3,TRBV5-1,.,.,CASSGGNSGNTIYF,TGCGCCAGCAGCGGGGGAAACTCTGGAAACACCATATATTTT
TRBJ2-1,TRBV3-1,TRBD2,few,CASSYRTSGSERIF,TGTGCCAGCAGCTACAGGACTAGCGGGAGCGAACGGATCTTC
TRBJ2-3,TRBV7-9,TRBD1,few,CASRSRVGTAISDTQYF,TGTGCCAGCAGATCAAGGGTGGGGACAGCAATTTCAGATACGCAGTATTTT
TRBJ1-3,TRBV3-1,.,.,CASSRGTTGNTIYF,TGTGCCAGCAGCCGCGGGACAACCGGAAACACCATATATTTT
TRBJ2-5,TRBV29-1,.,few,CSVRGAETQYF,TGCAGCGTCCGAGGGGCAGAGACCCAGTACTTC
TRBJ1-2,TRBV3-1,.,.,CASSQDRRGHTF,TGTGCCAGCAGCCAAGATCGTCGGGGGCACACCTTC
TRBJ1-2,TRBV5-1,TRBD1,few,CASSPGTGGNGYTF,TGCGCCAGCAGCCCCGGGACAGGGGGCAATGGCTACACCTTC
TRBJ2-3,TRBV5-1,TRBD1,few,CASTQGDIRTDTQYF,TGCGCCAGCACCCAGGGGGATATCCGCACAGATACGCAGTATTTT
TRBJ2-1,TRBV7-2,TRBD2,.,CASSKTSGVPYNEQFF,TGTGCCAGCAGCAAGACTAGCGGAGTCCCTTACAATGAGCAGTTCTTC
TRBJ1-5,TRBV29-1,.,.,CSVGSFNQPQHF,TGCAGCGTTGGATCATTCAATCAGCCCCAGCATTTT
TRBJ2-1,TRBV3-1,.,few,CASSQGSPSNEQFF,TGTGCCAGCAGCCAAGGTTCGCCCTCCAATGAGCAGTTCTTC
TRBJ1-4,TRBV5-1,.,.,CASSLASEGEKLFF,TGCGCCAGCAGCTTGGCCTCGGAGGGAGAAAAACTGTTTTTT
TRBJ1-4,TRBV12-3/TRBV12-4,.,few,CASSWEGVREKLFF,TGTGCCAGCAGCTGGGAGGGGGTTCGCGAAAAACTGTTTTTT
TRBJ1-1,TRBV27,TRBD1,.,CASSPGQGVLDTEAFF,TGTGCCAGCAGTCCGGGACAGGGGGTCCTGGACACTGAAGCTTTCTTT
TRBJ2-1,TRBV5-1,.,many,CASSGDRGTLADYNEQFF,TGCGCCAGCAGCGGAGACAGGGGCACGCTAGCGGACTACAATGAGCAGTTCTTC
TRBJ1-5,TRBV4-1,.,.,CASSQGLPRVNQPQHF,TGCGCCAGCAGCCAGGGGCTCCCCCGGGTCAATCAGCCCCAGCATTTT
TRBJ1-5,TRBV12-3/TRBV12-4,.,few,CASSHQEEGNQPQHF,TGTGCCAGCAGCCATCAAGAGGAGGGCAATCAGCCCCAGCATTTT
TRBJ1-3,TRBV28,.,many,CASSFGGSGNTIYF,TGTGCCAGCAGTTTTGGGGGTTCTGGAAACACCATATATTTT
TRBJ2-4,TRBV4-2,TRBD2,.,CASSQDVAGGGNIQYF,TGTGCCAGCAGCCAAGATGTGGCGGGAGGGGGAAACATTCAGTACTTC
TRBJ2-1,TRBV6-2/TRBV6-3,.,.,CASSYVGWSYNEQFF,TGTGCCAGCAGTTACGTGGGTTGGTCCTACAATGAGCAGTTCTTC
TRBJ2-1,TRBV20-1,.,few,CSAPTVNNEQFF,TGCAGTGCTCCGACGGTGAACAATGAGCAGTTCTTC
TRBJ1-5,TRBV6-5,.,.,CASSYSSRGANQPQHF,TGTGCCAGCAGTTACTCATCCAGGGGCGCAAATCAGCCCCAGCATTTT
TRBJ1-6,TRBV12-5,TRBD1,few,CASGRDRGAYNSPLHF,TGTGCTAGTGGTCGGGACAGGGGTGCCTATAATTCACCCCTCCACTTT
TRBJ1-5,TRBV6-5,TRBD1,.,CASSSEPNRGGQPQHF,TGTGCCAGCAGTTCCGAGCCTAACAGGGGCGGTCAGCCCCAGCATTTT
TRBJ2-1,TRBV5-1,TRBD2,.,CASSFRLAGRDEQFF,TGCGCCAGCAGCTTCAGACTAGCGGGACGGGATGAGCAGTTCTTC
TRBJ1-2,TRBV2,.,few,CASWQDYGYTF,TGTGCCAGCTGGCAGGACTATGGCTACACCTTC
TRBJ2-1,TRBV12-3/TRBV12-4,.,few,CASSLPGVGNNEQFF,TGTGCCAGCAGTTTACCGGGAGTTGGGAACAATGAGCAGTTCTTC
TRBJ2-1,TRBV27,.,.,CASSQALRTYNEQFF,TGTGCCAGCAGTCAAGCCCTTCGGACCTACAATGAGCAGTTCTTC
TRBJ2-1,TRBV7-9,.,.,CASNPFYNEQFF,TGTGCCAGCAACCCCTTTTACAATGAGCAGTTCTTC
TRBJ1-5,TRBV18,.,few,CASSTYSNQPQHF,TGTGCCAGCTCGACATATAGCAATCAGCCCCAGCATTTT
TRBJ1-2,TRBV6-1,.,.,CASRDRTNYGYTF,TGTGCCAGCAGAGACAGAACTAACTATGGCTACACCTTC
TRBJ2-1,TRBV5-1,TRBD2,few,CASSWGVAGGTYNEQFF,TGCGCCAGCAGCTGGGGGGTAGCGGGAGGCACCTACAATGAGCAGTTCTTC
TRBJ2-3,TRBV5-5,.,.,CASSLMEGPWVDTQYF,TGTGCCAGCAGCTTGATGGAGGGCCCCTGGGTAGATACGCAGTATTTT
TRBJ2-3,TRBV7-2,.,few,CASTLIEGTDTQYF,TGTGCCAGCACCCTTATCGAAGGCACAGATACGCAGTATTTT
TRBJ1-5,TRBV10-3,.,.,CAISDSVDQPQHF,TGTGCCATCAGCGACAGTGTAGATCAGCCCCAGCATTTT
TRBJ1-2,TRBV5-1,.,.,CASGAQGTNYGYTF,TGCGCCAGCGGGGCACAGGGAACCAACTATGGCTACACCTTC
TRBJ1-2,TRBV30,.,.,CAWSTNYGYTF,TGTGCCTGGAGTACTAACTATGGCTACACCTTC
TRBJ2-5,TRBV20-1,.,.,CSATPRGRGYQETQYF,TGCAGTGCTACCCCCCGGGGGCGGGGATACCAAGAGACCCAGTACTTC
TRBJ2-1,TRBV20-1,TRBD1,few,CSAIRQGIHNEQFF,TGCAGTGCTATCCGACAGGGGATCCACAATGAGCAGTTCTTC
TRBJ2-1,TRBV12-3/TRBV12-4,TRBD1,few,CASARGTTYNEQFF,TGTGCCAGCGCCAGGGGGACAACCTACAATGAGCAGTTCTTC
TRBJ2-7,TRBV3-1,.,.,CASSQVVHEQYF,TGTGCCAGCAGCCAAGTGGTACACGAGCAGTACTTC
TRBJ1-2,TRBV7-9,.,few,CASSPGIRYGYTF,TGTGCCAGCAGCCCAGGGATTCGCTATGGCTACACCTTC
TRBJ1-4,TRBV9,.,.,CASSVDEGGTNEKLFF,TGTGCCAGCAGCGTAGATGAGGGGGGGACTAATGAAAAACTGTTTTTT
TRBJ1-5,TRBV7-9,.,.,CASSPKTDTQHF,TGTGCCAGCAGCCCGAAGACAGATACGCAGCATTTT
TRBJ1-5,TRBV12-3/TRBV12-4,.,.,CASSRDFDGQPQHF,TGTGCCAGCAGCCGGGACTTCGATGGGCAGCCCCAGCATTTT